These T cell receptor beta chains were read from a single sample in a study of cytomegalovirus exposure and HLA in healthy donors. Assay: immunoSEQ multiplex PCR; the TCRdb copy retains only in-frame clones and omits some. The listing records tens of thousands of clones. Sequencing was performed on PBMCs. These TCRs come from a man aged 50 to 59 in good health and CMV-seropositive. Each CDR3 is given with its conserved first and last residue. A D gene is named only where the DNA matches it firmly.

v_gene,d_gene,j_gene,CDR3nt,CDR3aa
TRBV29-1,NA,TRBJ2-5,TGCAGCGTTGGTCGGACAGTCCAAGAGACCCAGTACTTC,CSVGRTVQETQYF
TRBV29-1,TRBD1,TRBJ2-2,TGCAGCGGGGGGACAGGGAGTACCGGGGAGCTGTTTTTT,CSGGTGSTGELFF
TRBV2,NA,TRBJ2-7,TGTGCCAGCTCCGGGACACACGTCTCCTACGAGCAGTACTTC,CASSGTHVSYEQYF
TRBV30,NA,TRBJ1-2,TGTGCCTGGAGTGTACTGGCAGCGAAGGGCTACACCTTC,CAWSVLAAKGYTF
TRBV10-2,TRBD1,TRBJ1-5,TGCGCCAGCAGTACGACAGGGATTGGCGATCAGCCCCAGCATTTT,CASSTTGIGDQPQHF
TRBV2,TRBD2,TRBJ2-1,TGTGCCAGCAGTCGACTAGCCCTTGAGCAGTTCTTC,CASSRLALEQFF
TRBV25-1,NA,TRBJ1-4,TGTGCCAGCAGTGAATATACAGCTACCGAAAAACTGTTTTTT,CASSEYTATEKLFF
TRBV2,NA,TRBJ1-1,TGTGCCAGCAGTGAAGCCACAGGGCGGGACACTGAAGCTTTCTTT,CASSEATGRDTEAFF
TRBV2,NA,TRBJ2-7,TGTGCCAGCAGTGCGTGGACAGAGCAGTACTTC,CASSAWTEQYF
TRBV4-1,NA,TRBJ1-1,TGCGCCAGCAGCCAAGAAGGGGGGGGGATGAACACTGAAGCTTTCTTT,CASSQEGGGMNTEAFF
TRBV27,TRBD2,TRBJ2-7,TGTGCCAGCAGCCCCGTCGGGACTAGCCTCTACGAGCAGTACTTC,CASSPVGTSLYEQYF
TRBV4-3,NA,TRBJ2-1,TGCGCCAGCAGCCAAGATAGTAGCTCCTACAATGAGCAGTTCTTC,CASSQDSSSYNEQFF
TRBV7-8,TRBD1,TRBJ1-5,TGTGCCAGCAGCTTAGGCCAGGGGGCCCGCAGCAATCAGCCCCAGCATTTT,CASSLGQGARSNQPQHF
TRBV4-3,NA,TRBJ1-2,TGCGCCAGCAGCCTGTCGACAGTTACTAACTATGGCTACACCTTC,CASSLSTVTNYGYTF
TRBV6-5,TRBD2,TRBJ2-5,TGTGCCAGCAGATCTAGCGGGGGGGCAAAGGAGACCCAGTACTTC,CASRSSGGAKETQYF
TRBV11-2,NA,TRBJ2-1,TGTGCCAGCAGCCCGGGGAGCGGCTCCTACAATGAGCAGTTCTTC,CASSPGSGSYNEQFF
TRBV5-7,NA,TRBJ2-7,TGTGCCAGCAGCTTGGTGGGGGCCATCTTCTACGAGCAGTACTTC,CASSLVGAIFYEQYF
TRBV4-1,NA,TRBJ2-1,TGCGCCAGCAGCCAAAAAATAGATGAGCAGTTCTTC,CASSQKIDEQFF
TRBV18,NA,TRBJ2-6,TGTGCCAGCTCACCAAGTAGCTCTGGGGCCAACGTCCTGACTTTC,CASSPSSSGANVLTF
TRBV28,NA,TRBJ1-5,TGTGCCAGCAGTTTGACAGCAATTAATCAGCCCCAGCATTTT,CASSLTAINQPQHF
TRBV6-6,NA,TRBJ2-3,TGTGCCAGCAGTTACCCCAATCAGGGCACAGATACGCAGTATTTT,CASSYPNQGTDTQYF
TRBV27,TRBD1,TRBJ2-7,TGTGCCAGCAGGGGGACAGGGGCTGGGTACGAGCAGTACTTC,CASRGTGAGYEQYF
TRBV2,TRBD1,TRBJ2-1,TGTGCCAGCAGTGGCGGACAGGGGGGACACAATGAGCAGTTCTTC,CASSGGQGGHNEQFF
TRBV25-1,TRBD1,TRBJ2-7,TGTGCCAGCAGTGAATCTAGGGGGCCACAGTACTTC,CASSESRGPQYF
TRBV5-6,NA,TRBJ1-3,TGTGCCAGCAGCTTTCCCCCTACTAGAACCTCTGGAAACACCATATATTTT,CASSFPPTRTSGNTIYF
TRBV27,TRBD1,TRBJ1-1,TGTGCCAGCAGTCCGTACCGGGACAGGGGTAACACTGAAGCTTTCTTT,CASSPYRDRGNTEAFF
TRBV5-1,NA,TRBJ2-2,TGCGCCAGCAGCTCAGGGGTGGTAGGGACCGGGGAGCTGTTTTTT,CASSSGVVGTGELFF
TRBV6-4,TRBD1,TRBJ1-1,TGTGCCAGCAGTGCGACGGGGACAGGGGGGGCTGAAGCTTTCTTT,CASSATGTGGAEAFF
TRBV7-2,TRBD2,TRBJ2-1,TGTGCCAGCAGCCCGACACTAGCGGGGGTCTACAATGAGCAGTTCTTC,CASSPTLAGVYNEQFF
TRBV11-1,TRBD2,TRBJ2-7,TGTGCCAGCAGCCGTAGCGGGGGGGCCTCCTACGAGCAGTACTTC,CASSRSGGASYEQYF
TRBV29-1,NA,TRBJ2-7,TGCAGCGTTGAACTAGCGTCCTCTGGAGAGCAGTACTTC,CSVELASSGEQYF
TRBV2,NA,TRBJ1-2,TGTGCCAGCAGTGAAGGGGGGCGCTGCACCTTC,CASSEGGRCTF